What follows are 12 T cell receptor beta chains derived from one specimen sequenced in a study of blood T cell repertoires in COVID-19. The data were produced by immunoSEQ multiplex PCR, yet TCRdb's version contains in-frame clones alone and is incomplete. The data contain 310,000 or so clones, 87% of them seen just once; the ten biggest clones take up 2.2%. Sequenced material: peripheral blood. These receptors were taken from a woman aged 50 to 60 who had recovered from COVID-19.

This clone appeared a few times. The rearrangement uses TRBV15 and TRBJ2-3; perhaps TRBD1 as D (5 bases). Trimming shortened V by 5 bases and J by 2 bases, and 14 bases separated the two germline ends. This CDR3 has 15 residues. The germline V gene has CDR1 LNHNV and CDR2 YYDKDF (reference sequence). The CDR3 reads CATSLGAPNTDTQYF. The CDR3 DNA reads as TGTGCCACCAGCCTAGGGGCCCCTAACACAGATACGCAGTATTTT.

The chain joins TRBV7-9 to TRBJ1-6, with 9 bases matching TRBD1. Germline V CDR1 and CDR2: SEHNR, FQNEAQ (reference sequence). This CDR3 is 15 amino acids long. V lost 1 base and J lost 7; bases outside the gene matches: 2. CDR3 protein: CASSLDGTGNSPLHF. CDR3 nucleotides: TGTGCCAGCAGCTTAGATGGGACAGGGAATTCACCCCTCCACTTT.

The chain uses TRBV19 and TRBJ1-2; 9 bases fit TRBD1. J gave up 5 bases and V 3 bases, and 16 bases lay outside the gene matches. Germline V CDR1 and CDR2: LNHDA, SQIVND (reference sequence). The CDR3 sequence is 18 residues long. CDR3 sequence reads: CASSMAWTGARLGYGYTF. For the CDR3, the DNA is TGTGCCAGTAGTATGGCGTGGACAGGGGCCCGTCTGGGGTATGGCTACACCTTC. The full variable domain, its missing parts supplied by reference TRBV19 and TRBJ1-2, is DGGITQSPKYLFRKEGQNVTLSCEQNLNHDAMYWYRQDPGQGLRLIYYSQIVNDFQKGDIAEGYSVSREKKESFPLTVTSAQKNPTAFYLCASSMAWTGARLGYGYTFGSGTRLTVV.

This chain uses TRBV5-4 with TRBJ1-6; tentatively, D is TRBD1 (5 bases). V lost 0 bases to trimming and J lost 7 bases, with 11 bases between them. CDR1 is SGHNT and CDR2 is YYREEE in the germline V gene (reference sequence). CDR3 length equals 15 residues. The CDR3 spells CASSLGGTVNSPLHF. Written as DNA, the CDR3 is TGTGCCAGCAGCTTGGGCGGGACCGTCAATTCACCCCTCCACTTT.

This clone appeared a single time. The CDR3 coding sequence is TGTGCCAGTAGTCCTCAATCGCCGGGGGGGTCCAATCAGCCCCAGCATTTT. Protein product: CASSPQSPGGSNQPQHF. The chain employs TRBV19 and TRBJ1-5, with D possibly TRBD1 on 5 matching bases. The CDR3 totals 17 residues. Trimming took 5 bases from V and 3 from J, leaving 20 bases between them. Germline V lookup: CDR1 LNHDA, CDR2 SQIVND (reference sequence).

V gene TRBV13 combines with J gene TRBJ1-3; TRBD1 is a possible D gene (6 bases). Germline values: CDR1 PRHDT, CDR2 FYEKMQ (reference sequence). Deletions cut 1 base from V and 7 bases from J, with 20 bases between. The CDR3 extends over 17 amino acids. The CDR3 DNA reads as TGTGCCAGCAGCTTAGAATCCCCTTTTGCCACAGGGAACACCATATATTTT. Translating gives CASSLESPFATGNTIYF.

This rearrangement joins TRBV7-9 to TRBJ1-6; tentative D call: TRBD1 (5 bases). V lost 3 bases to trimming and J lost 7 bases, with 10 bases between them. This CDR3 spans 14 amino acids. Germline CDR1 SEHNR, CDR2 FQNEAQ (reference sequence). In DNA, the CDR3 is TGTGCCAGCAGCTTCCAGGGTGGGAATTCACCCCTCCACTTT. Residues: CASSFQGGNSPLHF.

This clone was found many times. V gene TRBV19 combines with J gene TRBJ1-5; 9 positions match TRBD1. V shed 1 base, J shed 3 bases, and the junction held 7 bases outside the gene matches. This CDR3 contains 17 residues. Germline CDR1 LNHDA, CDR2 SQIVND (reference sequence). CDR3 in DNA: TGTGCCAGTAGTATAGGGGAGACAGGGGGATTCAATCAGCCCCAGCATTTT. Translated: CASSIGETGGFNQPQHF.

The J gene is TRBJ2-7, the V gene TRBV10-3, with a possible D match to TRBD2 (6 bases). This CDR3 region has 15 residues. CDR1 is ENHRY, CDR2 SYGVKD, per germline. The germline V and J ends were trimmed by 3 bases and 0 bases, with 12 bases remaining between them. CDR3 protein: CAISDRAGSSYEQYF. In DNA form, the CDR3 reads TGTGCCATCAGTGATAGGGCGGGAAGCTCCTACGAGCAGTACTTC.

The chain uses TRBV4-2 and TRBJ1-4; no clear D gene. The germline V gene encodes CDR1 LGHNA and CDR2 YNFKEQ. There are 16 residues in the CDR3. V dropped 6 bases and J dropped 0 bases, with 14 bases sitting between them. The CDR3 region is CASRKEITATNEKLFF. Here the CDR3 DNA reads TGTGCCAGCAGGAAGGAGATCACGGCAACTAATGAAAAACTGTTTTTT.

This clone occurred once. Within the sample, other DNA sequences also encode this same CDR3. The chain is built from TRBV5-1 and TRBJ1-1; D is possibly TRBD1 (5 bases). The V gene lost 3 bases and the J gene lost 0 bases, with 6 bases spanning the gap. This CDR3 has 13 residues. Germline CDR1 SGHRS, CDR2 YFSETQ. The CDR3 is CASSSQVNTEAFF. CDR3 DNA sequence: TGCGCCAGCAGCTCACAGGTGAACACTGAAGCTTTCTTT.

The chain combines TRBV7-9 with TRBJ2-2; possible D gene TRBD2, 6 bases. V lost 5 bases, J lost 9 bases, and 19 bases lay in between. Germline lookup yields CDR1 SEHNR and CDR2 FQNEAQ (reference sequence). The CDR3 extends over 15 amino acids. The CDR3 bases are TGTGCCAGCAGCGGATATAAGGGGACTTTTCGGGAGCTGTTTTTT. Its translation is CASSGYKGTFRELFF.